This T cell receptor beta chain is from a study of CD8+ T cells in alopecia areata. Whole-study findings and limits: Elevated clonality characterized lesional scalp relative to normal scalp, particularly in alopecia totalis/universalis.

A word on this clone: The antigen is not known.

Extracted RNA was reverse transcribed, and the resulting cDNA served as sequencing template. This table comes from immunoSEQ multiplex PCR, and its TCRdb copy is limited to in-frame clones, with some not included. The repertoire consists of hundreds of thousands of clones, with more than 45% occurring once and the leading ten covering 0.45%. V lost 5 bases and J 11 bases, leaving 16 bases between the germline ends. The germline gives CDR1 GTSNPN, CDR2 SVGIG (reference sequence). The CDR3 has 12 residues. The receptor's source is a human donor with alopecia areata. The starting material was CD4+ T cells sorted from blood, obtained at week 0. This chain uses TRBV30 with TRBJ2-4, with TRBD2 as a possible D gene (5 bases). The DNA for the CDR3 is TGTGCCTGGCGCGGAGGTCCCGGGGTTCAGTACTTC. Its translation: CAWRGGPGVQYF. Complete variable domain (other parts from reference TRBV30 and TRBJ2-4): SQTIHQWPATLVQPVGSPLSLECTVEGTSNPNLYWYRQAAGRGLQLLFYSVGIGQISSEVPQNLSASRPQDRQFILSSKKLLLSDSGFYLCAWRGGPGVQYFGAGTRLSVL.